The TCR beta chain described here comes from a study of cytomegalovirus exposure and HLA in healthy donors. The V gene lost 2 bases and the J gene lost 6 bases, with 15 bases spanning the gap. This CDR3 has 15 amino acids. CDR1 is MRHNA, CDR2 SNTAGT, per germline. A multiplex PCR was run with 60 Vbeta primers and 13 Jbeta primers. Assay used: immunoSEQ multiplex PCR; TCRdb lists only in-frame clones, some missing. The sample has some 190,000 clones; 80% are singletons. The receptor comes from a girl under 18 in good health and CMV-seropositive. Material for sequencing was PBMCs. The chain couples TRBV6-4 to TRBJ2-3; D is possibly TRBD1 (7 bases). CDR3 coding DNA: TGTGCCAGCAGTGACCAGGGGGGTGCGGGCGATACGCAGTATTTT. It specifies CASSDQGGAGDTQYF.